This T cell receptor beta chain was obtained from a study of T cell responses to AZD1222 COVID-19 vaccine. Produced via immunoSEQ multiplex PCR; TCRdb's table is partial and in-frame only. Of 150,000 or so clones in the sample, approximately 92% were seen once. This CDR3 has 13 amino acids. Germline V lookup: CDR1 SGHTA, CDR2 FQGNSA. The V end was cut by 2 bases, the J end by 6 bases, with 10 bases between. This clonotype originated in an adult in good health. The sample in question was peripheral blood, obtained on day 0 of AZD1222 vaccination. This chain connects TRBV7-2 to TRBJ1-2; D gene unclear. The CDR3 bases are TGTGCCAGCAGCTTAAGCAGCACAAATGGCTACACCTTC. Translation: CASSLSSTNGYTF.